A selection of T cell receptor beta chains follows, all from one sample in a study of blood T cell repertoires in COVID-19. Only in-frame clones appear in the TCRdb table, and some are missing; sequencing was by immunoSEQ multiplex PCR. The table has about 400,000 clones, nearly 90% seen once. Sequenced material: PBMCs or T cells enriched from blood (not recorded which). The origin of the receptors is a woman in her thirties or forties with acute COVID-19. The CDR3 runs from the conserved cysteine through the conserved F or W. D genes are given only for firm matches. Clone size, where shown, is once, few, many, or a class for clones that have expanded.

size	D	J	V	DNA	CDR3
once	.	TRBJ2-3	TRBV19	TGTGCCACATCTGGGCCGAGGGGCACAGATACGCAGTATTTT	CATSGPRGTDTQYF
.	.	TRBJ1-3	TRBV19	TGTGCCAGTAGTTATAGTTTTGGAAACACCATATATTTT	CASSYSFGNTIYF
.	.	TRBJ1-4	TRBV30	TGTGCCTGGAGGCCCTTGGACAGTCTTAATGAAAAACTGTTTTTT	CAWRPLDSLNEKLFF
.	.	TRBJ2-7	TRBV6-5	TGTGCCAGCCTCAGTAACTATAGGGAGCAGTACTTC	CASLSNYREQYF
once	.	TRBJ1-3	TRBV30	TGTGCCTGGAGTGTACGTGGCAGTTTCTCTGGAAACACCATATATTTT	CAWSVRGSFSGNTIYF
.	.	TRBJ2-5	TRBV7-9	TGTGCCAGCAGCTCAGCCCCGAGTGGGACCCAGTACTTC	CASSSAPSGTQYF
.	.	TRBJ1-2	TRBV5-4	TGTGCCAGCAGCTTGAATAGTTATCAGGGGCTCTATGGCTACACCTTC	CASSLNSYQGLYGYTF
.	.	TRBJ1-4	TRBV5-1	TGCGCCAGCAAACTCGGTCCAACTAATGAAAAACTGTTTTTT	CASKLGPTNEKLFF
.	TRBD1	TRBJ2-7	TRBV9	TGTGCCAGCAGCGCCTGGGGACAGGGGTTAGACGAGCAGTACTTC	CASSAWGQGLDEQYF
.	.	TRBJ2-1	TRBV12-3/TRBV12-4	TGTGCCAGCAGGAGACTAGTCGATGAGCAGTTCTTC	CASRRLVDEQFF
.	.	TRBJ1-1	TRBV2	TGTGCCACCCACCTCGGGGAAATGACTGAAGCTTTCTTT	CATHLGEMTEAFF
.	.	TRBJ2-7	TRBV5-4	TGTGCCAGCAGCTTGGAGTTTTCAGCCTACGAGCAGTACTTC	CASSLEFSAYEQYF
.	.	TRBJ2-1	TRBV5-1	TGCGCCAGCAGCTTGCCTAGGTCCCCTGACAATGAGCAGTTCTTC	CASSLPRSPDNEQFF
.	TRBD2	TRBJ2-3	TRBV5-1	TGCGCCAGCAGCCCTTTAGCGGGGGGGAGCACAGATACGCAGTATTTT	CASSPLAGGSTDTQYF
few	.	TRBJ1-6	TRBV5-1	TGCGCCAGCAGCTTGTCCCTCCGGTCACCCCTCCACTTT	CASSLSLRSPLHF
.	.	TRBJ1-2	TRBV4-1	TGCGCCAGCAGTCTGGCCTTGACTAACTATGGCTACACCTTC	CASSLALTNYGYTF